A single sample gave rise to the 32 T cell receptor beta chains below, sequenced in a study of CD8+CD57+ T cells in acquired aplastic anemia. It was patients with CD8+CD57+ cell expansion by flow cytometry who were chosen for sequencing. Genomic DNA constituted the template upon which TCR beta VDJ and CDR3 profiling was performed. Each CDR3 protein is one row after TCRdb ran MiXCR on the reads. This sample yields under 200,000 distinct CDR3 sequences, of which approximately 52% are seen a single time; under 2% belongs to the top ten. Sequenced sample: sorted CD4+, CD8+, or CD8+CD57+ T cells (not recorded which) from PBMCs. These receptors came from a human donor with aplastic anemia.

The CDR3 sequence is CASRGTGSGYTF. The CDR3 DNA reads TGTGCCAGCAGGGGGACAGGGTCTGGCTACACCTTC. The chain uses TRBV6-1 and TRBJ1-2, with TRBD1 identical over 9 bases. The CDR3 loop spans 12 amino acids. CDR1 and CDR2 (germline): MNHNS, SASEGT. The V and J ends lost 6 bases and 7 bases, in that order; junction bases with no gene match: 3.

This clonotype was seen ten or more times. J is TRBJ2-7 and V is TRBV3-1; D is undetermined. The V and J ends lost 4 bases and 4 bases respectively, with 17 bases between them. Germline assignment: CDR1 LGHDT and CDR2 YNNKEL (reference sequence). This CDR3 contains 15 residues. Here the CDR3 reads CASSLSRPAYYEQYF. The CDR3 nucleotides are TGTGCCAGCAGCCTCAGCCGGCCAGCGTATTACGAGCAGTACTTC.

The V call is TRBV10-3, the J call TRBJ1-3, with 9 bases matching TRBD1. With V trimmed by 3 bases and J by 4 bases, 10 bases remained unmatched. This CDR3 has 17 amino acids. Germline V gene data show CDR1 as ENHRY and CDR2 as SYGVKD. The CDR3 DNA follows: TGTGCCATCAGTGACTACAGGGGGCAGGGTGAGGGAAACACCATATATTTT. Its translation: CAISDYRGQGEGNTIYF.

The CDR3 loop reads CSVEEGANEQFF. In DNA form, the CDR3 reads TGCAGCGTTGAAGAGGGGGCCAATGAGCAGTTCTTC. The chain joins TRBV29-1 to TRBJ2-1; D perhaps matches TRBD1 (6 bases). CDR1 SQVTM and CDR2 ANQGSEA come from the germline V gene. This CDR3 has 12 amino acids. V lost 0 bases and J 6 bases, leaving 6 bases between the germline ends.

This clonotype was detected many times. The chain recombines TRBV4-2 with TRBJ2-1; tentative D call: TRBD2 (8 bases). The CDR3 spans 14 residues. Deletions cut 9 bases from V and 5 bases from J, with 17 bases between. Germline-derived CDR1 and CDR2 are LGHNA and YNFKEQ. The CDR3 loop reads CASRFSGTDNEQFF. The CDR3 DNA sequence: TGTGCCAGTCGATTTAGCGGGACAGACAATGAGCAGTTCTTC.

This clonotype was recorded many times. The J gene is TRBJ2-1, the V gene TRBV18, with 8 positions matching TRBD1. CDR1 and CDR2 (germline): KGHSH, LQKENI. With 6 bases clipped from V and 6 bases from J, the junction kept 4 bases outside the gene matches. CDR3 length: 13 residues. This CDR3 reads CASSSGQANEQFF. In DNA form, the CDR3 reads TGTGCCAGCTCGTCGGGACAGGCCAATGAGCAGTTCTTC.

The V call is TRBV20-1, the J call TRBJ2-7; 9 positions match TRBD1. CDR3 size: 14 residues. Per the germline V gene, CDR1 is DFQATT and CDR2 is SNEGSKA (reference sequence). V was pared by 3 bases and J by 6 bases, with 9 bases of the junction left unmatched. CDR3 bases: TGCAGTGCTAGCCGACTTACAGGGGGCAGCGAGCAGTACTTC. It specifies CSASRLTGGSEQYF.

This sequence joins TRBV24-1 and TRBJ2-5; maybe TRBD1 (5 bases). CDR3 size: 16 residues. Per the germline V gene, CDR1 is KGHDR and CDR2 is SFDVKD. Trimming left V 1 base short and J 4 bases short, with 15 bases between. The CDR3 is CATSDFPQGQGETQYF. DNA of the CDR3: TGTGCCACCAGTGATTTTCCCCAGGGTCAGGGAGAGACCCAGTACTTC.

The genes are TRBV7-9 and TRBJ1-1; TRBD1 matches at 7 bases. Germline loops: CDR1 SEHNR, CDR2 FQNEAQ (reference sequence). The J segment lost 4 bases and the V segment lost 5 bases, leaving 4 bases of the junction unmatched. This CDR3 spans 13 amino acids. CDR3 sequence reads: CASSVQGTTEAFF. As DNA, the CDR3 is TGTGCCAGCAGCGTACAGGGGACCACTGAAGCTTTCTTT.

The CDR3 nucleotides are TGTGCCACCAGGGGTGAGGGAAGCACAGATACGCAGTATTTT. This gives the protein CATRGEGSTDTQYF. The chain links TRBV24-1 to TRBJ2-3; D might be TRBD2 (5 bases). Germline V CDR1 and CDR2: KGHDR, SFDVKD. Deletions cut 7 bases from V and 0 bases from J, with 10 bases between. This CDR3 is 14 amino acids long.

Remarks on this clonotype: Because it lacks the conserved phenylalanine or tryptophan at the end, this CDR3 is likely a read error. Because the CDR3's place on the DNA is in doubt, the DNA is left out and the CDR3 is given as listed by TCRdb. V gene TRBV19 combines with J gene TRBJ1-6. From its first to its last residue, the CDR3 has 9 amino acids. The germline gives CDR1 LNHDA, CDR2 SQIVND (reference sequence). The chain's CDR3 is CASSTDPNY.

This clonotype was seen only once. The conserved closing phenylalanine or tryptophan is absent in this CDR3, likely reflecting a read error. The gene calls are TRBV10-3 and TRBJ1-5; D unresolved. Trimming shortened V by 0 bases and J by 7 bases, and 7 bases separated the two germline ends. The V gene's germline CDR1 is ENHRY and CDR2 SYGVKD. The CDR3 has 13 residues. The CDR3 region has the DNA TGTGCCATCAGTGAGTCGACAAAGCAGCCCCAGCATTCT. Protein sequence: CAISESTKQPQHS.

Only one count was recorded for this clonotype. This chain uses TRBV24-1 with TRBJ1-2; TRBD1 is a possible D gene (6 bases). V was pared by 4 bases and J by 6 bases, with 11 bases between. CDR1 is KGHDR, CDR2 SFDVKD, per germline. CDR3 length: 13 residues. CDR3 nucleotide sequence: TGTGCCACCAGTGACAGGGACACTGATGGCTACACCTTC. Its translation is CATSDRDTDGYTF.

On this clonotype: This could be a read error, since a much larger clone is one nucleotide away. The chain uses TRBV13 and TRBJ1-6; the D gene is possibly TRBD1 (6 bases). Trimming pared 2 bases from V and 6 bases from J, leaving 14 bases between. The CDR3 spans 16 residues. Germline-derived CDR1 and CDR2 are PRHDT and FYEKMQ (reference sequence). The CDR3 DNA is TGTGCCAGCAGCTTAAGGATACAGGGCTCTAATTCACCCCTCCACTTT. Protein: CASSLRIQGSNSPLHF.

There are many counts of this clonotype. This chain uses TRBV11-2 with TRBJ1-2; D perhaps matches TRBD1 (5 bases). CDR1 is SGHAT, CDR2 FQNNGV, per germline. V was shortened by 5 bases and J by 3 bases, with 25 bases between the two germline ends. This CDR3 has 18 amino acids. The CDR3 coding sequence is TGTGCCAGCAGCCCCTGGGCCGGGACCCTCGGTGGGTACTATGGCTACACCTTC. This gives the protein CASSPWAGTLGGYYGYTF.

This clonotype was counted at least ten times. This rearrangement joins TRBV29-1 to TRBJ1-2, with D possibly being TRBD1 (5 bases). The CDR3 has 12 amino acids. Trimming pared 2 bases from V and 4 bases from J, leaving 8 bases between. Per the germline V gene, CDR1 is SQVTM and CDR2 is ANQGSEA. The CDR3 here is CSVEKTAYGYTF. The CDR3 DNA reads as TGCAGCGTTGAAAAGACAGCCTATGGCTACACCTTC.

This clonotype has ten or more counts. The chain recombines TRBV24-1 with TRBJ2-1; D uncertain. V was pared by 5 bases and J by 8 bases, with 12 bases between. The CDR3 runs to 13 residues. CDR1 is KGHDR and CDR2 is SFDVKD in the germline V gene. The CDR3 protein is CATSGAPPDEQFF. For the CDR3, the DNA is TGTGCCACCAGTGGCGCCCCGCCCGATGAGCAGTTCTTC.

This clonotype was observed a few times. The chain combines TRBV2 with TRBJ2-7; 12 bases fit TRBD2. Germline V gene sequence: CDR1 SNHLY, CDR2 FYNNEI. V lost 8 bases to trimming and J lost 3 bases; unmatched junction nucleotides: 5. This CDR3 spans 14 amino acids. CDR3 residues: CASGRTSGVYEQYF. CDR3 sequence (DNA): TGTGCCAGCGGACGGACTAGCGGGGTCTACGAGCAGTACTTC. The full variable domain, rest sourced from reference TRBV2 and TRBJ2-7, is EPEVTQTPSHQVTQMGQEVILRCVPISNHLYFYWYRQILGQKVEFLVSFYNNEISEKSEIFDDQFSVERPDGSNFTLKIRSTKLEDSAMYFCASGRTSGVYEQYFGPGTRLTVT.

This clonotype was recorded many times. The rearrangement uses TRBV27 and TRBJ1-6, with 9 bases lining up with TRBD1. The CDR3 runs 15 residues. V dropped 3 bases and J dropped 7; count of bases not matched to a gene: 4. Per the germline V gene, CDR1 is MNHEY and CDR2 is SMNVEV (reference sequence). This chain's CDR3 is CASSLNRGQNSPLHF. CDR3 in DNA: TGTGCCAGCAGTTTGAACAGGGGGCAAAATTCACCCCTCCACTTT.

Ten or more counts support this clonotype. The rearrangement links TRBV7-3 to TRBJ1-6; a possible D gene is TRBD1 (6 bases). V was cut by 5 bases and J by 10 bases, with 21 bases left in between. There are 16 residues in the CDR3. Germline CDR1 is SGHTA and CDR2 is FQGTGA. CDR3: CASSAQPRGVESPLHF. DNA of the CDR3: TGTGCCAGCAGCGCCCAACCCAGGGGAGTAGAGTCACCCCTCCACTTT.

The CDR3 nucleotides are TGCAGTGCGCGGGACAGATCGAACACCGGGGAGCTGTTTTTT. Protein product: CSARDRSNTGELFF. J is TRBJ2-2 and V is TRBV20-1; a weak D match, TRBD1 (7 bases). CDR3 size: 14 residues. Germline assignment: CDR1 DFQATT and CDR2 SNEGSKA (reference sequence). The germline V and J ends were trimmed by 6 bases and 0 bases, with 11 bases remaining between them.

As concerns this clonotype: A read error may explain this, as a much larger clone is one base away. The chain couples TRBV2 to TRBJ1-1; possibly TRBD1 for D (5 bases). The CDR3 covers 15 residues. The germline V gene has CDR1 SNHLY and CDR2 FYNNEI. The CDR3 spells CASSESKGRATTSIF. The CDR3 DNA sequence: TGTGCCAGCAGTGAAAGTAAGGGGAGGGCAACCACGTCGATCTTT.

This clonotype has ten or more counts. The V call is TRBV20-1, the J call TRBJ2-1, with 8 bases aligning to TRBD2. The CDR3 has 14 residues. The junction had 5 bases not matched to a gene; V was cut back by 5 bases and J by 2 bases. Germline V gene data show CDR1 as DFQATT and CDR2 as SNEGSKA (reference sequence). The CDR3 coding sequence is TGCAGTGCTCTCGCGGGGGGTCCCTACAATGAGCAGTTCTTC. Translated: CSALAGGPYNEQFF.

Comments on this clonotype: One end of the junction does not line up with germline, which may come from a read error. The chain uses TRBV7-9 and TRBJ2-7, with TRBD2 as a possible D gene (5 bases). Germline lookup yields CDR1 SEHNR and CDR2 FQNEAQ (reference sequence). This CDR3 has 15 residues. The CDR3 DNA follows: TGTGCCAACAGCGGCGCAGGTAGAATCTCCTACGAGCAGTACTTC. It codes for CANSGAGRISYEQYF.

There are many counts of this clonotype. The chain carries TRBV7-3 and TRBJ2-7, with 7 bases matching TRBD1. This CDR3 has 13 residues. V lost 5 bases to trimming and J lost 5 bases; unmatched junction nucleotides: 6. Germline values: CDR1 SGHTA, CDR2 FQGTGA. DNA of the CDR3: TGTGCCAGCAGCCCCCAGGGGGACCACGAGCAGTACTTC. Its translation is CASSPQGDHEQYF.

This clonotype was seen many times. CDR3 in DNA: TGTGCCTGGAGTACAGGGAGCAATCAGCCCCAGCATTTT. Translation: CAWSTGSNQPQHF. The rearrangement links TRBV30 to TRBJ1-5; maybe TRBD1 (6 bases). Trimming shortened V by 2 bases and J by 1 base, and 6 bases separated the two germline ends. The germline V gene has CDR1 GTSNPN and CDR2 SVGIG (reference sequence). CDR3 length: 13 residues.

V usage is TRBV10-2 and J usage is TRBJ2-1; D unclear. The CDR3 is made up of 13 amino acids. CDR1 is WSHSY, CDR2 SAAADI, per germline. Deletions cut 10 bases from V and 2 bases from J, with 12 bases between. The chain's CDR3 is CATTTTPYNEQFF. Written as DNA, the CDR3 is TGCGCCACTACCACGACACCCTACAATGAGCAGTTCTTC.

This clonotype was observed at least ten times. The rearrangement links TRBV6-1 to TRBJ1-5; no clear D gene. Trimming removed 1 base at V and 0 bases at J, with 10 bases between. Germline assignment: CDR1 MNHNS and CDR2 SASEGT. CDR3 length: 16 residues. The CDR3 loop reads CASSEGRRLSNQPQHF. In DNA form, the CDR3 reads TGTGCCAGCAGTGAAGGGCGCAGGCTTAGCAATCAGCCCCAGCATTTT.

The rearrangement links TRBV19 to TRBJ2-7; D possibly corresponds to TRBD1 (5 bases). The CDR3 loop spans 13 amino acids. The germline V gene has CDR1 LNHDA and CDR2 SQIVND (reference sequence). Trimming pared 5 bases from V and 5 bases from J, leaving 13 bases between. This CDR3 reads CASSHQGSDEQYF. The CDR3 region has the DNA TGTGCCAGTAGTCATCAGGGATCGGACGAGCAGTACTTC.

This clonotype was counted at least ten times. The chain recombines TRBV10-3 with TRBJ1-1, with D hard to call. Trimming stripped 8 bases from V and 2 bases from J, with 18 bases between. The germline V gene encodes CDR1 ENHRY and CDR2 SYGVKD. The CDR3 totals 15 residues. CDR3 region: CAIENTREPNTEAFF. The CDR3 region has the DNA TGTGCCATCGAAAACACCCGTGAACCAAACACTGAAGCTTTCTTT.

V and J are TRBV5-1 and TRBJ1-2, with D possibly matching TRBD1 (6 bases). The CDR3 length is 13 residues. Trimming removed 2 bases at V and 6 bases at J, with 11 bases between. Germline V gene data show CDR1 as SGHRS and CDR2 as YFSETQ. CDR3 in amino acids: CASSLGGAHGYTF. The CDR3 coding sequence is TGCGCCAGCAGCTTAGGGGGGGCGCATGGCTACACCTTC.

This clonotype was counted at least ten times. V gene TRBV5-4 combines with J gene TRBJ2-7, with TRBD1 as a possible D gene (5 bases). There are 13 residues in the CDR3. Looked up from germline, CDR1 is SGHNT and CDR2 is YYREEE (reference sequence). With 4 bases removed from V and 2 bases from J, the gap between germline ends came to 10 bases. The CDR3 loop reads CASSPTETYEQYF. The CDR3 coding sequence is TGTGCCAGCAGCCCGACAGAAACCTACGAGCAGTACTTC.